Listed below are T cell receptor beta chains from one sample, sequenced in a study of blood T cell repertoires in COVID-19. Sequencing used immunoSEQ multiplex PCR; TCRdb keeps in-frame clones, though not all of them. The repertoire holds hundreds of thousands of clones, with 85% to 90% as singletons. The material sequenced was PBMCs or T cells enriched from blood (not recorded which). Every receptor here comes from a woman aged 25-40 years who had recovered from COVID-19. The CDR3 runs from the conserved cysteine through the conserved F or W. D genes are given only for firm matches. Rows give clone size only sometimes, using once, few, many, or a class for an expanded clone.

clone size,V gene,J gene,CDR3 length,D gene,CDR3 protein,CDR3 DNA
once,TRBV7-9,TRBJ1-2,17,-,CASSLALGTRRNYGYTF,TGTGCCAGCAGCCTAGCTCTGGGGACTCGGAGAAACTATGGCTACACCTTC
-,TRBV7-9,TRBJ1-1,12,-,CASSPPGTEAFF,TGTGCCAGCAGCCCCCCCGGGACTGAAGCTTTCTTT
-,TRBV6-5,TRBJ1-6,14,-,CASTDSVYNSPLHF,TGTGCCAGCACCGACAGCGTCTATAATTCACCCCTCCACTTT
-,TRBV6-5,TRBJ1-4,15,-,CASSHYRGTNEKLFF,TGTGCCAGCAGCCATTACCGGGGTACTAATGAAAAACTGTTTTTT
once,TRBV27,TRBJ2-7,15,TRBD1,CASSYRGQGIYEQYF,TGTGCCAGCAGTTATCGGGGACAGGGGATCTACGAGCAGTACTTC
once,TRBV19,TRBJ2-7,13,-,CASSMAPLHEQYF,TGTGCCAGTAGTATGGCCCCGCTCCACGAGCAGTACTTC
-,TRBV18,TRBJ1-2,14,-,CASSPGRGNYGYTF,TGTGCCAGCTCACCTGGGAGGGGGAACTATGGCTACACCTTC
-,TRBV5-5,TRBJ1-1,14,-,CASSLGIINTEAFF,TGTGCCAGCAGCTTGGGTATTATTAACACTGAAGCTTTCTTT
-,TRBV4-3,TRBJ1-1,14,-,CASSLNPGNTEAFF,TGCGCCAGCAGCCTAAACCCAGGAAACACTGAAGCTTTCTTT
-,TRBV18,TRBJ1-5,13,TRBD1,CASSSGGDQPQHF,TGTGCCAGCTCTTCAGGGGGCGATCAGCCCCAGCATTTT